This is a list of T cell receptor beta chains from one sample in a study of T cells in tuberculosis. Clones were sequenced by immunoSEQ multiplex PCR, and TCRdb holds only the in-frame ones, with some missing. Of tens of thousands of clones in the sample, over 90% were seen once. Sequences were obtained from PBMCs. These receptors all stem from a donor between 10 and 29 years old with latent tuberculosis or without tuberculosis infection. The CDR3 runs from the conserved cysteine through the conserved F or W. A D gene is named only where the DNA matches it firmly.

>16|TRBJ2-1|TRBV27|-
TGTGCCAGCAGTTTATCGGGCGGGTACTCCTACAATGAGCAGTTCTTC
CASSLSGGYSYNEQFF
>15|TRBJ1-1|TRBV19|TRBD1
TGTGCCAGTAGTATTTTGGACAGGAGTAGGACTGAAGCTTTCTTT
CASSILDRSRTEAFF
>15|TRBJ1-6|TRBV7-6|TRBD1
TGTGCCAGCAGCTTGGGACAGGGTTCTAATTCACCCCTCCACTTT
CASSLGQGSNSPLHF
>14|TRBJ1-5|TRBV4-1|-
TGCGCCAGCAGCCAAGATCCGGGTTATCAGCCCCAGCATTTT
CASSQDPGYQPQHF
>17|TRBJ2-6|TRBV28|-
TGTGCCAGCAGTTCCGCGGGGGCCAACACTGGGGCCAACGTCCTGACTTTC
CASSSAGANTGANVLTF
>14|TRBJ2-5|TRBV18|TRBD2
TGTGCCAGCTCGCCTAGCGGGAGGCAAGAGACCCAGTACTTC
CASSPSGRQETQYF
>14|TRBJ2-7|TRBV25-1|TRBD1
TGTGCCAGCAGTGCCCGAATGCCGGGCCAGGGGGAGTACTTC
CASSARMPGQGEYF
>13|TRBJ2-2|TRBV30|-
TGTGCCTGGTCGGGACTCGACACCGGGGAGCTGTTTTTT
CAWSGLDTGELFF
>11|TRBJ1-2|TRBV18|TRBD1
TGTGCCAGCGGACAGGACTATGGCTACACCTTC
CASGQDYGYTF
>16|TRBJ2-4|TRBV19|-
TGTGCCAGTAGTCCCACGGGGGTGGCGGCCAAAAACATTCAGTACTTC
CASSPTGVAAKNIQYF